The 29 T cell receptor beta chains listed next were all sequenced from one sample in a study of human CD8 memory T cell subsets. UMI-labeled 5' RACE produced the TCR beta libraries. TCRdb reprocessed the 5' RACE reads; each CDR3 protein has one entry and no DNA is given. Its table lists 5,000 to 8,000 distinct CDR3 sequences. The sample comprised CD8+ effector memory T cells (TEM) sorted from PBMCs. Subset given: effector memory CD8 T cells, CCR7- CD45RO+ CD95+. The receptors were gathered from a human donor in good health.

CDR3 in amino acids: CASDKGVGHNEQFF. The chain carries TRBV6-1 and TRBJ2-1; the TCRdb D gene call, TRBD1, has no DNA to confirm it. This CDR3 contains 14 residues. Looked up from germline, CDR1 is MNHNS and CDR2 is SASEGT.

The chain is built from TRBV20-1 and TRBJ2-7; the TCRdb D gene call, TRBD2, has no DNA to confirm it. The CDR3 extends over 14 amino acids. The V gene's germline CDR1 is DFQATT and CDR2 SNEGSKA (reference sequence). This CDR3 reads CSARDGGGNPEQYF.

J is TRBJ2-7 and V is TRBV4-2; the TCRdb D gene call, TRBD2, has no DNA to confirm it. CDR3 length: 16 residues. CDR1 is LGHNA, CDR2 YNFKEQ, per germline. The chain's CDR3 is CASSQGDGGGSYEQYF.

Here the CDR3 reads CASSLWTGANQPQHF. The chain is built from TRBV27 and TRBJ1-5; as DNA is missing, the TRBD1 call by TCRdb cannot be tested. CDR1 and CDR2 from the germline V gene are MNHEY and SMNVEV (reference sequence). This CDR3 is 15 amino acids long.

The V call is TRBV6-4, the J call TRBJ2-1; TCRdb designates TRBD2, a call that cannot be tested without DNA. CDR1 and CDR2 from the germline V gene are MRHNA and SNTAGT. This CDR3 has 15 amino acids. CDR3 sequence: CASSDSSGGANEQFF.

This rearrangement joins TRBV3-1 to TRBJ2-3; TCRdb designates TRBD2, a call that cannot be tested without DNA. The germline V gene has CDR1 LGHDT and CDR2 YNNKEL (reference sequence). The CDR3 spans 16 residues. The CDR3 protein is CASSQEGLAGADTQYF.

This sequence joins TRBV20-1 and TRBJ1-1. This CDR3 has 12 amino acids. Germline V CDR1 and CDR2: DFQATT, SNEGSKA (reference sequence). The CDR3 here is CSARVRDPEAFF.

The chain joins TRBV10-3 to TRBJ2-2; absent DNA, TCRdb's TRBD1 call cannot be checked. The CDR3 runs 15 residues. The germline V gene encodes CDR1 ENHRY and CDR2 SYGVKD. CDR3 region: CAIRSGQENTGELFF.

The chain carries TRBV4-1 and TRBJ1-1. CDR3 size: 14 residues. From germline, CDR1 is MGHRA and CDR2 YSYEKL. This chain's CDR3 is CASSPDDQNTEAFF.

The V and J genes are TRBV3-1 and TRBJ2-4; the D call from TCRdb, TRBD2, cannot be confirmed without DNA. This CDR3 comprises 16 residues. In germline, CDR1 is LGHDT, CDR2 YNNKEL (reference sequence). The chain's CDR3 is CASSQVGQASGNIQYF.

The chain links TRBV7-3 to TRBJ2-1. CDR1 is SGHTA, CDR2 FQGTGA, per germline. CDR3 length: 14 amino acids. This chain's CDR3 is CASSLSGTYNEQFF.

This clonotype is called medium-sized based on its frequency. The chain joins TRBV28 to TRBJ2-7; the D gene TCRdb calls, TRBD1, cannot be checked with no DNA. The germline CDR1 and CDR2 sequences are MDHEN and SYDVKM. CDR3 length: 14 residues. The CDR3 sequence is CASSSPQGFYEQYF.

The J gene is TRBJ2-7, the V gene TRBV29-1. Germline CDR1 is SQVTM and CDR2 is ANQGSEA. The CDR3 has 12 amino acids. The CDR3 is CSVEIRLGEQYF.

The CDR3 sequence is CSVLHRVSTDTQYF. The chain employs TRBV20-1 and TRBJ2-3; TCRdb's D call of TRBD1 is untestable without DNA. The CDR3 spans 14 residues. Germline CDR1 reads DFQATT; CDR2 reads SNEGSKA (reference sequence).

CDR3 sequence: CATSDLHLGTGELFF. The V call is TRBV24-1, the J call TRBJ2-2. This CDR3 is built from 15 residues. Germline V gene sequence: CDR1 KGHDR, CDR2 SFDVKD.

The chain uses TRBV20-1 and TRBJ1-2. The CDR3 length is 12 residues. Germline values: CDR1 DFQATT, CDR2 SNEGSKA (reference sequence). The CDR3 spells CSAPSGNYGYTF.

The chain combines TRBV12-3 or TRBV12-4 with TRBJ1-1. The CDR3 runs to 11 residues. The CDR3 protein is CASSSAWEAFF.

This chain connects TRBV20-1 to TRBJ2-1; lacking DNA, the TRBD2 call made by TCRdb goes unchecked. CDR1 and CDR2 (germline): DFQATT, SNEGSKA (reference sequence). The CDR3 consists of 15 residues. The CDR3 loop is CSASYSGRLSVEQFF.

The V call is TRBV28, the J call TRBJ2-7; TCRdb selects TRBD2, and the lack of DNA leaves this call unchecked. CDR3 length: 13 amino acids. The germline V gene encodes CDR1 MDHEN and CDR2 SYDVKM. This CDR3 is CASSLEGDYEQYF.

The chain uses TRBV27 and TRBJ2-2; no DNA is available, so the TRBD1 call from TCRdb remains unchecked. CDR1 and CDR2 (germline): MNHEY, SMNVEV (reference sequence). The CDR3 has 16 residues. CDR3 amino acids: CASSRIQGALDGELFF.

The genes are TRBV30 and TRBJ2-4; TCRdb outputs TRBD2, but without DNA this stays unchecked. CDR1 GTSNPN and CDR2 SVGIG come from the germline V gene (reference sequence). The CDR3 is 16 residues long. The CDR3 region is CAWSPIGTLAKNIQYF. The variable domain in full, completed from reference TRBV30 and TRBJ2-4, reads SQTIHQWPATLVQPVGSPLSLECTVEGTSNPNLYWYRQAAGRGLQLLFYSVGIGQISSEVPQNLSASRPQDRQFILSSKKLLLSDSGFYLCAWSPIGTLAKNIQYFGAGTRLSVL.

This chain connects TRBV27 to TRBJ1-2; TCRdb designates TRBD1, a call that cannot be tested without DNA. Germline-derived CDR1 and CDR2 are MNHEY and SMNVEV (reference sequence). CDR3 length equals 16 residues. This chain's CDR3 is CASSLLGNAPTYGYTF.

The chain links TRBV3-1 to TRBJ2-1; TCRdb picks TRBD2, but there is no DNA to check that call. Germline CDR1 is LGHDT and CDR2 is YNNKEL (reference sequence). The CDR3 runs 19 residues. CDR3 protein: CASRFAGTSGGKWVNEQFF.

This chain uses TRBV19 with TRBJ2-2; without DNA, the TCRdb call of TRBD1 cannot be checked. Germline V gene data show CDR1 as LNHDA and CDR2 as SQIVND (reference sequence). The length of the CDR3 is 16 residues. CDR3 in amino acids: CASSPYHRGPAGELFF.

The V gene is TRBV28, the J gene TRBJ1-6; TCRdb gives TRBD1 as the D gene, but with no DNA this cannot be confirmed. The length of the CDR3 is 14 residues. CDR1 is MDHEN, CDR2 SYDVKM, per germline. The chain's CDR3 is CASSLGTFNSPLHF.

The chain employs TRBV6-6 and TRBJ2-7; TCRdb outputs TRBD1, but without DNA this stays unchecked. The CDR3 contains 12 residues. Germline values: CDR1 MNHNY, CDR2 SVGAGI (reference sequence). CDR3 loop: CASSDITYEQYF.

The rearrangement uses TRBV6-2 or TRBV6-3 and TRBJ2-7; TCRdb reports TRBD2, a call that lacks DNA to check it against. This CDR3 contains 15 residues. The germline CDR1 and CDR2 sequences are MNHEY and SVGEGT. The CDR3 here is CASTSSGQGAYEQYF.

This chain joins TRBV20-1 and TRBJ2-1; the D call from TCRdb, TRBD2, cannot be confirmed without DNA. Germline V gene lookup returns CDR1 DFQATT and CDR2 SNEGSKA (reference sequence). The CDR3 length is 16 residues. CDR3 protein: CSSLLVGRVSYNEQFF.

The J gene is TRBJ2-3, the V gene TRBV14; TCRdb indicates TRBD1, and absent DNA this call remains unverified. The CDR3 totals 19 residues. Germline V gene lookup returns CDR1 SGHDN and CDR2 FVKESK. The CDR3 reads CASSQDRVEDRERTDTQYF.